The clone carrying this T cell receptor beta chain showed up just a few times. Its specificity is unknown. V gave up 7 bases and J gave up 2 bases, with 6 bases separating them. The germline gives CDR1 WSHSY, CDR2 SAAADI. The CDR3 is made up of 11 amino acids. This sample is drawn from a study of radiotherapy plus CTLA-4 blockade in lung cancer. About the study: For about 18% of patients, objective responses occurred, and about 33% had disease control.

The method was immunoSEQ multiplex PCR; TCRdb's version includes in-frame clones alone and lacks a portion of them. This table has 75,000 to 80,000 clones, about 88% appearing once. The study treated chemo-refractory metastatic non-small-cell lung cancer patients with focal radiation plus ipilimumab CTLA-4 blockade. Study findings and constraints: Expansion in blood of tumor-derived TCR clones was seen after radiotherapy plus ipilimumab. Among reported predictors of response, early blood T cell clone dynamics with interferon-beta performed best.

The TCR originated in a human donor with non-small cell lung cancer who had stable disease on radiotherapy plus ipilimumab. The source was peripheral blood, collected from a patient treated with radiotherapy plus ipilimumab. This rearrangement joins TRBV10-2 to TRBJ2-7; no clear D. In DNA, the CDR3 is TGCGCCAGCAAGGAGACCTACGAGCAGTACTTC. This translates into CASKETYEQYF.